Presented here are 4 T cell receptor beta chains from one specimen sequenced in a study of T cell clonality in common variable immunodeficiency. Profiling relied on immunoSEQ multiplex PCR, and the TCRdb table lists in-frame clones only, not all of them. The data show about 43,000 clones, with none appearing a single time. The sequencing input was peripheral blood mononuclear cells. Receptors were obtained from a person aged 18-69 years in good health.

Ten or more counts support this clone. The CDR3 goes on 3 residues after the read ends, and that part is filled in from the germline J gene. This rearrangement joins TRBV7-7 to TRBJ2-1, with D perhaps TRBD1 (6 bases). This CDR3 region has 18 residues. Looked up from germline, CDR1 is SSHAT and CDR2 is FNYEAQ (reference sequence). Trimming shortened V by 5 bases and J by 2 bases, and 22 bases separated the two germline ends. The DNA read from the CDR3 is TGTGCCAGCAGCGTACCCTCGATCCAGGGGAGTCCCTACAATGAG. Translating it yields CASSVPSIQGSPYNE. The full CDR3 reads CASSVPSIQGSPYNEQFF.

In this sample, this clone turned up many times. The CDR3 end is not reached by the read, which stops 3 residues before it; the germline J gene fills it in. The rearrangement joins TRBV2 to TRBJ1-6, with D perhaps TRBD1 (5 bases). This CDR3 spans 15 amino acids. Germline V gene sequence: CDR1 SNHLY, CDR2 FYNNEI. Trimming cost V 6 bases and J 7 bases, with 16 bases left between them. CDR3 sequence: CASRRIRAENSPLHF. The part of the CDR3 DNA that was read is TGTGCCAGCAGGAGAATCAGGGCAGAGAATTCACCC.

As to this clone: The missing CDR3 end, 3 residues past where the read stops, is filled in from the germline J gene. The gene calls are TRBV10-2 and TRBJ2-4; 9 bases are shared with TRBD2. V shed 7 bases and J 3 bases; nucleotides not matched to a gene: 7. Germline CDR1 is WSHSY and CDR2 is SAAADI. The CDR3 is 15 amino acids. Incomplete CDR3 DNA: TGCGCCAGCAAGATAGCGGGAGCAGACAAAAACATT. It is translated as CASKIAGADKNI. The CDR3 in its entirety is CASKIAGADKNIQYF.

This clone was counted many times. The read is 3 residues too short to cover the CDR3 end, so that end is filled in from the germline J gene. The rearrangement uses TRBV9 and TRBJ1-2; 7 bases align to TRBD1. Germline V CDR1 and CDR2: SGDLS, YYNGEE. The J segment lost 1 base and the V segment lost 4 bases, leaving 13 bases of the junction unmatched. The CDR3 loop spans 17 amino acids. This CDR3 reads CASSPPVRDRDNYGYTF. The covered CDR3 bases are TGTGCCAGCAGCCCCCCCGTCCGGGACAGAGATAACTATGGC.